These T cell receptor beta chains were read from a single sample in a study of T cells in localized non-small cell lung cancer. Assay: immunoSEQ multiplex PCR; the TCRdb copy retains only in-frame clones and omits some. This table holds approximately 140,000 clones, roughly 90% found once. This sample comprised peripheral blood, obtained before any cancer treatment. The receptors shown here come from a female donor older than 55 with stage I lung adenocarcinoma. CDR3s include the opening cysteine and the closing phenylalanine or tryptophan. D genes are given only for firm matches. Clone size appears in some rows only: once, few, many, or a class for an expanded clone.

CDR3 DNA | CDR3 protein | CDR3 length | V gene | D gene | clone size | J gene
TGCGCCAGCACCTCGGGTCAATCCGCGGGGGCCAACGTCCTGACTTTC | CASTSGQSAGANVLTF | 16 | TRBV5-1 | . | . | TRBJ2-6
TGTGCCAGCAGGGTCAGGACTAGCGGAGAAGAGACCCAGTACTTC | CASRVRTSGEETQYF | 15 | TRBV6-1 | TRBD2 | . | TRBJ2-5
TGTGCCAGCAGTCCCCACGATGAGCAGTTCTTC | CASSPHDEQFF | 11 | TRBV28 | . | few | TRBJ2-1
TGTGCCAGCAGCGTAGCGGGGGTCGCGAACACTGAAGCTTTCTTT | CASSVAGVANTEAFF | 15 | TRBV9 | . | . | TRBJ1-1
TGTGCCAGCAGTGAAGATAAGCAGTACTTC | CASSEDKQYF | 10 | TRBV25-1 | . | . | TRBJ2-7
TGCGCCAGCAGCTGGGGGGGCTCGGACACCGGGGAGCTGTTTTTT | CASSWGGSDTGELFF | 15 | TRBV5-1 | . | once | TRBJ2-2
TGTGCCAGCAGCCTGGGACTAGCGGGAGTTGGAGAGCAGTTCTTC | CASSLGLAGVGEQFF | 15 | TRBV6-6 | TRBD2 | . | TRBJ2-1
TGTGCCAGCAGCCCGAGGTTTGGAGAGACCCAAGAGACCCAGTACTTC | CASSPRFGETQETQYF | 16 | TRBV7-9 | . | . | TRBJ2-5
TGTGCCAGCACCCGAGGGGGACAGGGCCCCTACGAGCAGTACTTC | CASTRGGQGPYEQYF | 15 | TRBV2 | TRBD1 | . | TRBJ2-7
TGTGCCAGGAGACCGAAAAAAACACGGAGTGGCACCTTC | CARRPKKTRSGTF | 13 | TRBV28 | . | many | TRBJ1-2
TGCGCCAGCAGCTTCGGGACTAGCTTCGAGCAGTACTTC | CASSFGTSFEQYF | 13 | TRBV5-1 | TRBD2 | . | TRBJ2-7
TGCGCCAGCGCTGGAGGTAGCGGGAGGGCTCCCGAGCAGTACTTC | CASAGGSGRAPEQYF | 15 | TRBV10-2 | TRBD2 | once | TRBJ2-7
TGCGCCAGCAGCCAAGAAGTTAAGGGGGGTAATGAAAAACTGTTTTTT | CASSQEVKGGNEKLFF | 16 | TRBV4-1 | . | . | TRBJ1-4
TGTGCCAGCAGCCCAGACGGAGGGGGTGTTGAGACCCAGTACTTC | CASSPDGGGVETQYF | 15 | TRBV5-6 | . | . | TRBJ2-5
TGCGCCAGCAGCCCGTCGATTATCATCGGCACCGGGGAGCTGTTTTTT | CASSPSIIIGTGELFF | 16 | TRBV5-1 | . | . | TRBJ2-2
TGTGCCAGCAGCGTAGATCCCAACGCCTATGGCTACACCTTC | CASSVDPNAYGYTF | 14 | TRBV9 | . | . | TRBJ1-2
TGTGCCAGCATCCGCGAGACGGTCTACTCTGGAAACACCATATATTTT | CASIRETVYSGNTIYF | 16 | TRBV28 | . | . | TRBJ1-3
TGTGCCAGCAGGACGCCGGGACATTCGAAGTTCGCCATATATTTT | CASRTPGHSKFAIYF | 15 | TRBV6-4 | . | . | TRBJ1-3
TGTGCCAGCAGTTCAACAACCGGGACTAGCGACGAGACCCAGTACTTC | CASSSTTGTSDETQYF | 16 | TRBV5-5 | TRBD2 | . | TRBJ2-5
TGTGCCAGCAGCCGCCTACAGGGAGATGGCTACACCTTC | CASSRLQGDGYTF | 13 | TRBV5-6 | . | . | TRBJ1-2
TGTGCCAGCAGGAAGGGGGCGAACACTGAAGCTTTCTTT | CASRKGANTEAFF | 13 | TRBV6-6 | TRBD1 | . | TRBJ1-1
TGTGCCAGCAGTTCCCCCAATCAGCCCCAGCATTTT | CASSSPNQPQHF | 12 | TRBV28 | . | . | TRBJ1-5
TGTGCCAGCAGCGTATTGGTCCTCCGGTGCTATCAGCCCCAGCATTTT | CASSVLVLRCYQPQHF | 16 | TRBV9 | . | . | TRBJ1-5
TGTGCCAGCACCGTCACGGGACACCCCTCGGATGAGCAGTTCTTC | CASTVTGHPSDEQFF | 15 | TRBV2 | . | . | TRBJ2-1
TGTGCCAACTCGCAGGGGGCCTCTGGAAACACCATATATTTT | CANSQGASGNTIYF | 14 | TRBV6-6 | TRBD1 | . | TRBJ1-3
TGTGCCAGCAGCCACGCCAATCAGCCCCAGCATTTT | CASSHANQPQHF | 12 | TRBV14 | . | once | TRBJ1-5
TGTGCCAGCAGCCCTTTAGTGGGTCGGAGGAATGGAAACACCATATATTTT | CASSPLVGRRNGNTIYF | 17 | TRBV7-9 | . | few | TRBJ1-3
TGTGCCAGCGGCCCGGGAGGGCAGATCTACGAGCAGTACTTC | CASGPGGQIYEQYF | 14 | TRBV9 | TRBD2 | once | TRBJ2-7
TGTGCCAGCAGCTTCGAGGGGCGGCACGAGCAGTACTTC | CASSFEGRHEQYF | 13 | TRBV7-8 | . | . | TRBJ2-7
TGTGCCAGCAGCCAAGATTTAGCTAGCGGGATTTATGAGCAGTTCTTC | CASSQDLASGIYEQFF | 16 | TRBV4-2 | TRBD2 | . | TRBJ2-1
TGCAGCGTTATAGTAGCGGGAGGAAACACCGGGGAGCTGTTTTTT | CSVIVAGGNTGELFF | 15 | TRBV29-1 | TRBD2 | . | TRBJ2-2
TGCGCCAGCAGCTACAACAGGGGGCTAGAGACCCAGTACTTC | CASSYNRGLETQYF | 14 | TRBV5-1 | TRBD1 | . | TRBJ2-5
TGTGCCAGCAGTTTGATACAAGCTCGGGCTGAAGCTTTCTTT | CASSLIQARAEAFF | 14 | TRBV28 | . | . | TRBJ1-1
TGCGCCAGCAGTGAGATAGGGCGGGAGAGTGAGCAGTTCTTC | CASSEIGRESEQFF | 14 | TRBV10-1 | TRBD2 | . | TRBJ2-1
TGTGCCAGCAGTCTCGACTACTTCACCGGGGAGCTGTTTTTT | CASSLDYFTGELFF | 14 | TRBV27 | . | . | TRBJ2-2
TGTGCCAGCAGTGCCACTCTAGCGGGGAACCACAATGAGCAGTTCTTC | CASSATLAGNHNEQFF | 16 | TRBV6-1 | TRBD2 | . | TRBJ2-1
TGTGCCAGCAGGAGGCAGGTCGGCAATCAGCCCCAGCATTTT | CASRRQVGNQPQHF | 14 | TRBV27 | . | once | TRBJ1-5
TGTGCCAGCAGCTTATCAAGCGGGATTGTCGGGGAGCTGTTTTTT | CASSLSSGIVGELFF | 15 | TRBV11-3 | TRBD2 | . | TRBJ2-2
TGTGCCAGCAGTTCCCCCTCGCGGCCCGGGGGAGATACGCAGTATTTT | CASSSPSRPGGDTQYF | 16 | TRBV27 | . | . | TRBJ2-3
TGCGCCAGCAGTCGCCAGGGAACCTACGAGCAGTACTTC | CASSRQGTYEQYF | 13 | TRBV23-1 | . | . | TRBJ2-7
TGTGCCAGCAGGCCCCTTATACGGAACATTCAGTACTTC | CASRPLIRNIQYF | 13 | TRBV28 | . | . | TRBJ2-4
TGTGCCAGCTCACCACTCTCAGGGGAGAACACTGAAGCTTTCTTT | CASSPLSGENTEAFF | 15 | TRBV18 | . | . | TRBJ1-1
TGTGCCACCAGCAGACTCGGAATTACTAGCGCCACAGAGCAGTTCTTC | CATSRLGITSATEQFF | 16 | TRBV15 | TRBD2 | . | TRBJ2-1
TGTGCCAGCAGCCAAGCGCGGTACACCGGGGAGCTGTTTTTT | CASSQARYTGELFF | 14 | TRBV14 | . | . | TRBJ2-2
TGTGCCTGGAGCCACGTACTGGTTCGGCGGACTAGCGGGCCGAACACCGGGGAGCTGTTTTTT | CAWSHVLVRRTSGPNTGELFF | 21 | TRBV30 | TRBD2 | . | TRBJ2-2
TGTGCCAGCAGCGTGACTAGCGGGAGGGCAGATACGCAGTATTTT | CASSVTSGRADTQYF | 15 | TRBV5-4 | TRBD2 | . | TRBJ2-3
TGTGCCAGCAGCTTGATCAGACTAGGGCCCGAAGAGACCCAGTACTTC | CASSLIRLGPEETQYF | 16 | TRBV5-4 | . | . | TRBJ2-5
TGTGCCAGCAGTGAAGGCGGGAAACAAGAGACCCAGTACTTC | CASSEGGKQETQYF | 14 | TRBV25-1 | . | . | TRBJ2-5
TGTGCCAGCCGGGGGACGGGGTCGATCAATGAGCAGTTCTTC | CASRGTGSINEQFF | 14 | TRBV7-3 | . | . | TRBJ2-1